The 11 T cell receptor beta chains given below trace back to one sample, sequenced in a study of T cells after somatic rescue of genetic block. Sequenced by immunoSEQ multiplex PCR; TCRdb stores in-frame clones only, minus some. Among about 120,000 clones listed, 75% to 95% were seen once. Sequencing used peripheral blood mononuclear cells (PBMCs). These receptors originate from a woman under 30.

The chain recombines TRBV7-3 with TRBJ2-3; 9 bases agree with TRBD2. This CDR3 contains 15 residues. Germline V gene lookup returns CDR1 SGHTA and CDR2 FQGTGA. The ends lost 5 bases at V and 0 bases at J; junction bases unmatched: 3. CDR3 loop: CASSLSGGSTDTQYF. For the CDR3, the DNA is TGTGCCAGCAGCCTTAGCGGGGGAAGCACAGATACGCAGTATTTT.

This chain connects TRBV4-3 to TRBJ2-7; D perhaps matches TRBD1 (6 bases). The CDR3 runs 15 residues. Per the germline V gene, CDR1 is LGHNA and CDR2 is YSLEER. Trimming took off 0 bases at V and 7 bases at J, with 16 bases between the two ends. Written as DNA, the CDR3 is TGCGCCAGCAGCCAAGAACAGGGCGCTCTTTCGGAGCAGTACTTC. It encodes CASSQEQGALSEQYF.

The V gene is TRBV7-3, the J gene TRBJ2-3; 10 bases are shared with TRBD2. Germline V CDR1 and CDR2: SGHTA, FQGTGA. Losses at the gene ends were 6 bases for V and 1 base for J; bases not matched to a gene: 4. The CDR3 sequence is 15 residues long. CDR3 nucleotide sequence: TGTGCCAGCAGGCGAACTAGCGGGGGCACAGATACGCAGTATTTT. Translated, it gives CASRRTSGGTDTQYF.

The chain employs TRBV28 and TRBJ1-5; the D gene is possibly TRBD1 (5 bases). Germline V gives CDR1 MDHEN, CDR2 SYDVKM. There are 14 residues in the CDR3. V was shortened by 1 base and J by 2 bases, with 6 bases between the two germline ends. The CDR3 DNA reads as TGTGCCAGCAGTTTATTGGGGGGCAATCAGCCCCAGCATTTT. The encoded protein is CASSLLGGNQPQHF.

The rearrangement joins TRBV5-1 to TRBJ2-5, with 7 nucleotides matching TRBD2. The CDR3 length is 17 residues. Germline-derived CDR1 and CDR2 are SGHRS and YFSETQ. J was trimmed by 1 base and V by 1 base; bases with no gene match: 10. DNA for the CDR3: TGCGCCAGCAGCTTGACGTCTAGCGGAGGTTCCCAAGAGACCCAGTACTTC. Its protein product is CASSLTSSGGSQETQYF.

The chain employs TRBV28 and TRBJ2-3; the D gene is possibly TRBD2 (6 bases). The CDR3 covers 15 residues. V lost 2 bases to trimming and J lost 4 bases, with 13 bases between them. CDR1 MDHEN and CDR2 SYDVKM come from the germline V gene. The CDR3 here is CASSLAGTRADTQYF. The CDR3 DNA reads as TGTGCCAGCAGTTTAGCTGGGACTCGGGCAGATACGCAGTATTTT.

The genes are TRBV28 and TRBJ1-2; D gene uncertain. V lost 6 bases and J 8 bases, leaving 19 bases between the germline ends. The CDR3 runs 14 residues. CDR1 is MDHEN and CDR2 is SYDVKM in the germline V gene. The CDR3 spells CASSLVRPYVGYTF. DNA of the CDR3: TGTGCCAGCAGCTTAGTCAGGCCCTACGTAGGCTACACCTTC.

J is TRBJ2-2 and V is TRBV19, with D perhaps matching TRBD2 (5 bases). Germline CDR1 LNHDA, CDR2 SQIVND (reference sequence). Trimming removed 4 bases at V and 6 bases at J, with 24 bases between. CDR3 length: 18 amino acids. CDR3 sequence (DNA): TGTGCCAGTAGTACCCCCCCCGGGGTAGTTTTGTACGCCGGGGAGCTGTTTTTT. Its protein is CASSTPPGVVLYAGELFF. The entire variable domain, with the rest obtained from reference TRBV19 and TRBJ2-2, is as follows: DGGITQSPKYLFRKEGQNVTLSCEQNLNHDAMYWYRQDPGQGLRLIYYSQIVNDFQKGDIAEGYSVSREKKESFPLTVTSAQKNPTAFYLCASSTPPGVVLYAGELFFGEGSRLTVL.

V usage is TRBV4-1 and J usage is TRBJ2-7; D perhaps matches TRBD1 (5 bases). The CDR3 covers 14 residues. V lost 0 bases and J lost 7, with 13 bases in between. The germline V gene has CDR1 MGHRA and CDR2 YSYEKL. The CDR3 protein is CASSQDAIGAEQYF. DNA of the CDR3: TGCGCCAGCAGCCAAGATGCGATAGGGGCAGAGCAGTACTTC.

The rearrangement joins TRBV27 to TRBJ1-6; D is undetermined. The V gene lost 6 bases and the J gene lost 7 bases, with 13 bases spanning the gap. CDR3 length equals 14 residues. Per the germline V gene, CDR1 is MNHEY and CDR2 is SMNVEV (reference sequence). The DNA of the CDR3 is TGTGCCAGCAGCCCGAGGACCTTCAATTCACCCCTCCACTTT. Amino acid sequence: CASSPRTFNSPLHF.

As for this clone: Other DNA sequences of this sample code for an identical CDR3. V usage is TRBV5-1 and J usage is TRBJ1-1, with D unresolved. V was cut by 0 bases and J by 4 bases, with 10 bases left in between. The CDR3 is 14 amino acids. Germline-derived CDR1 and CDR2 are SGHRS and YFSETQ. The CDR3 region has the DNA TGCGCCAGCAGCTTGGCCCTGGGGAGCACTGAAGCTTTCTTT. This encodes CASSLALGSTEAFF. Full variable domain (remainder filled in from reference TRBV5-1 and TRBJ1-1): KAGVTQTPRYLIKTRGQQVTLSCSPISGHRSVSWYQQTPGQGLQFLFEYFSETQRNKGNFPGRFSGRQFSNSRSEMNVSTLELGDSALYLCASSLALGSTEAFFGQGTRLTVV.